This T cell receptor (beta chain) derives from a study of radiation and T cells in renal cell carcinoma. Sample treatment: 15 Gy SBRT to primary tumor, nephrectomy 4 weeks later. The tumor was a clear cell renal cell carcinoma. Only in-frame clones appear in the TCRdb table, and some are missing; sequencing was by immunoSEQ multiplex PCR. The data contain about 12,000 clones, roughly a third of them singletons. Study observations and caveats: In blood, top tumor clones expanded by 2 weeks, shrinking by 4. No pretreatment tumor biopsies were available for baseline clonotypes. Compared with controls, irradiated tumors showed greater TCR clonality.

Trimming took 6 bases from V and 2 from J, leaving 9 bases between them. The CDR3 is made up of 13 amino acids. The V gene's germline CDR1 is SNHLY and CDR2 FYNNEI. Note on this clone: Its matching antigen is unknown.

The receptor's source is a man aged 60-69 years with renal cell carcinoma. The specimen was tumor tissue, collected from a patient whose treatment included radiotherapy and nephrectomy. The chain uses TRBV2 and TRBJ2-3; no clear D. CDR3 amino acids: CASRRTFTDTQYF. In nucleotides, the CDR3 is TGTGCCAGCAGGCGGACCTTCACAGATACGCAGTATTTT. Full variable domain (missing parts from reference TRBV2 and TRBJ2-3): EPEVTQTPSHQVTQMGQEVILRCVPISNHLYFYWYRQILGQKVEFLVSFYNNEISEKSEIFDDQFSVERPDGSNFTLKIRSTKLEDSAMYFCASRRTFTDTQYFGPGTRLTVL.